This entry lists 29 T cell receptor beta chains sequenced from one sample in a study of T-cell reconstitution after alpha-beta-depleted transplantation in children. The library targeted TCRbeta and was prepared with unique molecular identifiers. TCRdb re-analysed the PCR reads in MiXCR, keeping a single row per CDR3 protein. The table has some 200,000 distinct CDR3 sequences, roughly 15% seen once. The material was PBMCs from the stem cell graft donor, obtained from the stem cell graft. The receptors here all came from a human donor who donated a stem cell graft to a child with acute lymphoblastic leukemia.

This clonotype was picked up many times. CDR3 loop: CSVEVVQGAEAFF. In nucleotides, the CDR3 is TGCAGCGTTGAGGTGGTACAGGGGGCTGAAGCTTTCTTT. The rearrangement links TRBV29-1 to TRBJ1-1; 8 bases are a match to TRBD1. CDR1 is SQVTM and CDR2 is ANQGSEA in the germline V gene. V lost 3 bases, J lost 6 bases, and 6 bases stayed unmatched. The CDR3 spans 13 residues.

The chain recombines TRBV7-9 with TRBJ2-1, with D uncertain. Per germline, CDR1 SEHNR and CDR2 FQNEAQ (reference sequence). The CDR3 consists of 12 residues. The germline V and J ends were trimmed by 3 bases and 4 bases, with 4 bases remaining between them. CDR3 in amino acids: CASSFLYNEQFF. DNA for the CDR3: TGTGCCAGCAGCTTTTTATACAATGAGCAGTTCTTC.

This clonotype was recorded many times. The J gene is TRBJ2-1, the V gene TRBV24-1; D possibly corresponds to TRBD2 (6 bases). Germline V CDR1 and CDR2: KGHDR, SFDVKD. The CDR3 has 16 residues. V shed 0 bases and J shed 7 bases, with 15 bases lying between them. CDR3 loop: CATSDLQFGGTNEQFF. The CDR3 bases are TGTGCCACCAGTGATTTGCAGTTCGGCGGGACGAATGAGCAGTTCTTC.

In this sample, this clonotype turned up many times. The rearrangement uses TRBV28 and TRBJ2-7; 15 bases fit TRBD2. With V trimmed by 5 bases and J by 5 bases, 16 bases remained unmatched. Per the germline V gene, CDR1 is MDHEN and CDR2 is SYDVKM. The CDR3 is 19 residues long. In nucleotides, the CDR3 is TGTGCCAGCAGTCTACAAAGGACTAGCGGGAGGGCCGGGATTCACGAGCAGTACTTC. Amino acid sequence: CASSLQRTSGRAGIHEQYF.

This clonotype was recorded many times. The rearrangement uses TRBV18 and TRBJ2-4; 12 bases fit TRBD2. The CDR3 runs 14 residues. With 3 bases clipped from V and 15 bases from J, the junction kept 9 bases outside the gene matches. Germline V lookup: CDR1 KGHSH, CDR2 LQKENI. CDR3 coding DNA: TGTGCCAGCTCACCCAGACTAGCGGGAGAGATTAGGTACTTC. It encodes CASSPRLAGEIRYF. Drawing the rest from reference TRBV18 and TRBJ2-4, the complete variable domain is NAGVMQNPRHLVRRRGQEARLRCSPMKGHSHVYWYRQLPEEGLKFMVYLQKENIIDESGMPKERFSAEFPKEGPSILRIQQVVRGDSAAYFCASSPRLAGEIRYFGAGTRLSVL.

At least ten counts were recorded for this clonotype. This chain links TRBV20-1 with TRBJ2-7; the match to TRBD2 covers 13 bases. Germline loops: CDR1 DFQATT, CDR2 SNEGSKA (reference sequence). This CDR3 region has 16 residues. The trim removed 2 bases at V and 4 bases at J, leaving 8 bases unmatched. CDR3 amino acids: CSARRLAGGIRYEQYF. CDR3 DNA sequence: TGCAGTGCTAGACGACTAGCGGGAGGTATTAGGTACGAGCAGTACTTC.

The sample holds many counts of this clonotype. This chain connects TRBV7-9 to TRBJ2-5; no definite D call. The CDR3 length is 12 residues. The V gene's germline CDR1 is SEHNR and CDR2 FQNEAQ (reference sequence). The V and J ends lost 5 bases and 2 bases respectively, with 6 bases between them. The CDR3, as DNA: TGTGCCAGCAGCCCCAAACAAGAGACCCAGTACTTC. Amino acid sequence: CASSPKQETQYF.

This clonotype was counted many times. V and J are TRBV7-9 and TRBJ1-5; D unclear. This CDR3 has 14 residues. Trimming pared 0 bases from V and 5 bases from J, leaving 8 bases between. From germline, CDR1 is SEHNR and CDR2 FQNEAQ (reference sequence). The CDR3 region is CASSLAGMDQPQHF. The CDR3 DNA sequence: TGTGCCAGCAGCTTAGCGGGAATGGATCAGCCCCAGCATTTT.

This clonotype has a count of ten or more. CDR3 coding DNA: TGTGCCAGCAGCTTAGGACTAGTGGATTTTGAGCAGTTCTTC. This translates into CASSLGLVDFEQFF. The V call is TRBV7-2, the J call TRBJ2-1, with TRBD2 as a possible D gene (6 bases). The CDR3 has 14 residues. Germline V CDR1 and CDR2: SGHTA, FQGNSA. Deletions cut 1 base from V and 9 bases from J, with 13 bases between.

This clonotype occurred many times. The chain joins TRBV10-2 to TRBJ2-2; TRBD2 aligns across 11 bases. From germline, CDR1 is WSHSY and CDR2 SAAADI. The junction had 12 bases not matched to a gene; V was cut back by 7 bases and J by 5 bases. This CDR3 comprises 17 residues. This chain's CDR3 is CASTSTSGKGNTGELFF. CDR3 in DNA: TGCGCCAGCACTTCGACTAGCGGGAAAGGGAATACCGGGGAGCTGTTTTTT.

This clonotype was counted at least ten times. V gene TRBV5-1 combines with J gene TRBJ2-3, with D hard to call. Trimming cost V 0 bases and J 3 bases, with 17 bases left between them. Germline-derived CDR1 and CDR2 are SGHRS and YFSETQ. The CDR3 has 17 amino acids. The DNA for the CDR3 is TGCGCCAGCAGCTTGGAGGTTTTGCGCGAACTGACAGATACGCAGTATTTT. It translates to CASSLEVLRELTDTQYF.

This clonotype was detected only a few times. The rearrangement joins TRBV7-9 to TRBJ2-1; 11 nucleotides line up with TRBD2. Trimming removed 9 bases from V and 9 bases from J; junction bases left unmatched: 10. This CDR3 is 14 amino acids long. The germline gives CDR1 SEHNR, CDR2 FQNEAQ (reference sequence). DNA of the CDR3: TGTGCCAGGAGCGGGCTAGCGGGAGGTAGTGAGCAGTTCTTC. Translated, it gives CARSGLAGGSEQFF.

In this sample, this clonotype turned up a few times. V and J are TRBV10-3 and TRBJ2-7; 8 nucleotides agree with TRBD1. Germline assignment: CDR1 ENHRY and CDR2 SYGVKD. There are 14 residues in the CDR3. The ends lost 3 bases at V and 1 base at J; junction bases unmatched: 2. The CDR3 sequence: CAISDRDRSYEQYF. CDR3 in DNA: TGTGCCATCAGTGACCGGGACAGGTCCTACGAGCAGTACTTC.

The chain is built from TRBV5-4 and TRBJ2-1; no reliable D call. CDR1 is SGHNT and CDR2 is YYREEE in the germline V gene (reference sequence). This CDR3 has 12 amino acids. The V gene lost 4 bases and the J gene lost 4 bases, with 6 bases spanning the gap. The CDR3 sequence: CASSAYYNEQFF. DNA of the CDR3: TGTGCCAGCAGCGCGTATTACAATGAGCAGTTCTTC.

The V call is TRBV29-1, the J call TRBJ2-1, with TRBD2 identical over 7 bases. The germline CDR1 and CDR2 sequences are SQVTM and ANQGSEA. There are 13 residues in the CDR3. The V gene end was trimmed by 7 bases and the J gene end by 9 bases; junction bases not matched to a gene: 12. CDR3 residues: CSAQFSLAGEQFF. DNA of the CDR3: TGCAGCGCGCAGTTCTCCTTAGCGGGTGAGCAGTTCTTC.

This clonotype was counted only a few times. The rearrangement joins TRBV20-1 to TRBJ2-1; D is unresolved. With 0 bases removed from V and 6 bases from J, the gap between germline ends came to 6 bases. The germline V gene encodes CDR1 DFQATT and CDR2 SNEGSKA (reference sequence). The CDR3 is made up of 12 amino acids. The DNA for the CDR3 is TGCAGTGCTAGAGAGGGATCCAATGAGCAGTTCTTC. Translation gives CSAREGSNEQFF.

Only a few counts were recorded for this clonotype. This chain links TRBV7-2 with TRBJ2-7, with 12 bases aligning to TRBD2. The germline CDR1 and CDR2 sequences are SGHTA and FQGNSA. The CDR3 loop spans 16 amino acids. J gave up 2 bases and V 2 bases, and 4 bases lay outside the gene matches. Written as DNA, the CDR3 is TGTGCCAGCAGCTTAACCCTAGCGGGAGGGACCTACGAGCAGTACTTC. Protein product: CASSLTLAGGTYEQYF.

This clonotype was recorded many times. V and J are TRBV12-3 or TRBV12-4 and TRBJ2-5; no clear D gene. V lost 5 bases, J lost 0 bases, and 19 bases lay in between. The CDR3 loop spans 17 amino acids. The CDR3 nucleotides read TGTGCCAGCAGTCCGCCGGGCGGCCTATTTTACCAAGAGACCCAGTACTTC. Protein product: CASSPPGGLFYQETQYF.

The table lists this clonotype with many counts. This sequence joins TRBV29-1 and TRBJ2-4; D unclear. The CDR3 is 13 amino acids. Trimming cost V 7 bases and J 0 bases, with 10 bases left between them. Germline lookup yields CDR1 SQVTM and CDR2 ANQGSEA. CDR3 region: CSAKSAAKNIQYF. The CDR3 nucleotides read TGCAGCGCCAAGTCGGCAGCCAAAAACATTCAGTACTTC. The complete variable domain, with remaining parts taken from reference TRBV29-1 and TRBJ2-4, reads SAVISQKPSRDICQRGTSLTIQCQVDSQVTMMFWYRQQPGQSLTLIATANQGSEATYESGFVIDKFPISRPNLTFSTLTVSNMSPEDSSIYLCSAKSAAKNIQYFGAGTRLSVL.

This chain connects TRBV27 to TRBJ2-7; the D is unclear. The germline gives CDR1 MNHEY, CDR2 SMNVEV (reference sequence). Trimming took 9 bases from V and 0 from J, leaving 15 bases between them. CDR3 length: 14 residues. The CDR3 DNA follows: TGTGCCAGTTGGAGCCTTACGCACTCCTACGAGCAGTACTTC. Amino acid sequence: CASWSLTHSYEQYF.

At least ten counts were recorded for this clonotype. The gene calls are TRBV20-1 and TRBJ2-5, with D perhaps assigned TRBD1 or TRBD2 (5 bases each). From germline, CDR1 is DFQATT and CDR2 SNEGSKA (reference sequence). Trimming removed 0 bases at V and 5 bases at J, with 19 bases between. The CDR3 has 16 amino acids. The CDR3 loop reads CSARDPRGTSFETQYF. The DNA for the CDR3 is TGCAGTGCTAGAGATCCACGAGGGACCTCTTTTGAGACCCAGTACTTC.

This clonotype was seen many times. The gene calls are TRBV20-1 and TRBJ1-1, with 8 bases identical to TRBD1. This CDR3 is built from 15 residues. Trimming cost V 6 bases and J 0 bases; bases outside gene matches: 9. Germline CDR1 DFQATT, CDR2 SNEGSKA (reference sequence). The CDR3 DNA follows: TGCAGTGCGTGGGTTTACAGGGGGTTGAACACTGAAGCTTTCTTT. Its translation: CSAWVYRGLNTEAFF.

This chain joins TRBV27 and TRBJ1-1, with a possible D match to TRBD1 (6 bases). The CDR3 has 15 residues. Per germline, CDR1 MNHEY and CDR2 SMNVEV (reference sequence). Between the trimmed V and J ends, which lost 0 bases and 4 bases, there was a span of 12 bases. The CDR3 region is CASSLSREGGTEAFF. Here the CDR3 DNA reads TGTGCCAGCAGTTTATCCAGGGAGGGGGGCACTGAAGCTTTCTTT.

This clonotype was found many times. The V call is TRBV23-1, the J call TRBJ2-1, with 7 bases matching TRBD1. TRBV23-1 carries the ORF label, with uncertain function. The CDR3 has 18 amino acids. The trim removed 4 bases at V and 0 bases at J, leaving 12 bases unmatched. The CDR3 DNA is TGCGCCAGCAGTCTTGAGGTTAGACAGGGATTCTCCTACAATGAGCAGTTCTTC. The encoded protein is CASSLEVRQGFSYNEQFF.

This clonotype has at least ten counts. This rearrangement joins TRBV9 to TRBJ2-7; perhaps TRBD2 as D (6 bases). Trimming pared 0 bases from V and 2 bases from J, leaving 9 bases between. Per the germline V gene, CDR1 is SGDLS and CDR2 is YYNGEE. This CDR3 contains 14 residues. CDR3 bases: TGTGCCAGCAGCGTAGACCCGGGAGCCTACGAGCAGTACTTC. Amino acid sequence: CASSVDPGAYEQYF.

This clonotype was detected many times. V usage is TRBV10-3 and J usage is TRBJ2-2, with 10 bases fitting TRBD2. V lost 7 bases, J lost 0 bases, and 8 bases stayed unmatched. CDR3 length: 17 residues. The germline CDR1 and CDR2 sequences are ENHRY and SYGVKD. The CDR3 sequence is CAITSGLAVSNTGELFF. In DNA form, the CDR3 reads TGTGCCATCACTTCCGGACTAGCGGTTTCGAACACCGGGGAGCTGTTTTTT.

This clonotype was detected ten times or more. The chain recombines TRBV20-1 with TRBJ2-3; D gene ambiguous. The CDR3 loop spans 15 amino acids. Trimming stripped 3 bases from V and 1 base from J, with 14 bases between. CDR1 and CDR2 (germline): DFQATT, SNEGSKA (reference sequence). The DNA of the CDR3 is TGCAGTGCTAGTATGACCCTTGGGGGCACAGATACGCAGTATTTT. Amino acid sequence: CSASMTLGGTDTQYF.

In its sample, this clonotype was seen many times. V gene TRBV30 combines with J gene TRBJ1-1; 7 nucleotides match TRBD1. Unmatched junction bases numbered 2, after V lost 8 bases and J lost 2 bases. Looked up from germline, CDR1 is GTSNPN and CDR2 is SVGIG (reference sequence). The CDR3 is 11 amino acids. This chain's CDR3 is CAGDSNTEAFF. Here the CDR3 DNA reads TGTGCCGGGGACAGCAACACTGAAGCTTTCTTT.

This clonotype has ten or more counts. J is TRBJ1-5 and V is TRBV10-3; the D gene is possibly TRBD1 (5 bases). This CDR3 is 18 amino acids long. Germline V gene sequence: CDR1 ENHRY, CDR2 SYGVKD. The ends were cut back, 0 bases at V and 5 bases at J, with 20 bases in the middle. As DNA, the CDR3 is TGTGCCATCAGTGAGTCGATGACAGATTTTTATAGGGATCAGCCCCAGCATTTT. Its translation: CAISESMTDFYRDQPQHF.